The clone carrying this TCR beta chain appeared once. This sample was included in a study of blood T cell repertoires in COVID-19. Study as a whole: Samples of COVID-19 (acute and convalescent) were obtained from the United States, Italy and Spain. PBMCs, B-cell-depleted T cells, or T cells were the source of the cDNA or gDNA that made up the material.

In the study's own analysis: Amplification of reference gene primers was used by the study to estimate nucleated cell counts. Profiling relied on immunoSEQ multiplex PCR, and the TCRdb table lists in-frame clones only, not all of them. That table is the source of V, J and clone size, and D and trimming were worked out from the DNA. The sample contains some 100,000 clones, around 82% of which appear only once. Per germline, CDR1 SEHNR and CDR2 FQNEAQ (reference sequence). The J segment lost 2 bases and the V segment lost 5 bases, leaving 8 bases of the junction unmatched. The CDR3 spans 16 residues. Sequencing was done on a sample of peripheral blood. The clonotype originates from a human donor in a cohort sampled during active or convalescent COVID-19. The genes are TRBV7-9 and TRBJ2-3; 9 nucleotides line up with TRBD1. The CDR3, as DNA: TGTGCCAGCAGCAAGACGACAGGGGGGAACACAGATACGCAGTATTTT. This translates into CASSKTTGGNTDTQYF.